This T cell receptor beta chain was observed in a study of radiotherapy plus CTLA-4 blockade in lung cancer. The V end lost 5 bases, the J end lost 1 base, and 8 bases lay between the germline ends. The germline CDR1 and CDR2 sequences are SGHTA and FQGTGA. This CDR3 spans 13 amino acids. Sequencing used immunoSEQ multiplex PCR; TCRdb keeps in-frame clones, though not all of them. The top ten hold nearly 5% of the sample, which has more than 90,000 clones, 85% to 90% seen once. Turning to this clone: The antigen is not known.

Study-level findings and limits: Interferon-beta, together with early blood T cell clone dynamics, reportedly best predicted response.

The chain couples TRBV7-3 to TRBJ1-1; D remains unclear. The specimen was peripheral blood, collected from a patient treated with radiotherapy plus ipilimumab. The TCR was taken from a human donor with non-small cell lung cancer that progressed on radiotherapy plus ipilimumab. Written as DNA, the CDR3 is TGTGCCAGCAGCCTCAGTGGGAACACTGAAGCTTTCTTT. It is translated as CASSLSGNTEAFF.